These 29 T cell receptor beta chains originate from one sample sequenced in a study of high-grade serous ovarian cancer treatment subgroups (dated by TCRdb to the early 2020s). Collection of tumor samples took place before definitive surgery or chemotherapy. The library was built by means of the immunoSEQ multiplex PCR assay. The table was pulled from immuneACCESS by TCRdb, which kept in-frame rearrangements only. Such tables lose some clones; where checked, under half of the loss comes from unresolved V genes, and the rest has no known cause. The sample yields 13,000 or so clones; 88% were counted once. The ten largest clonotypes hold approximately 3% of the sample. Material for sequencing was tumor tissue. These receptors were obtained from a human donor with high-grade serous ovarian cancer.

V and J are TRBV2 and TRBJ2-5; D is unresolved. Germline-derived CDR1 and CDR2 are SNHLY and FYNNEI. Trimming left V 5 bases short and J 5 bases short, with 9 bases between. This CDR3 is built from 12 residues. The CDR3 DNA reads TGTGCCAGCAGTTACGTCGCGGAGACCCAGTACTTC. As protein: CASSYVAETQYF.

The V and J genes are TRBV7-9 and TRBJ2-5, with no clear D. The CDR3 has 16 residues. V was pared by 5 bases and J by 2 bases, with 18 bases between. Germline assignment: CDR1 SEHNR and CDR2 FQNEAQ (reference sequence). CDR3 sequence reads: CASSRSLQRSQETQYF. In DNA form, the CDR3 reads TGTGCCAGCAGCCGTTCTCTCCAGCGTTCTCAAGAGACCCAGTACTTC.

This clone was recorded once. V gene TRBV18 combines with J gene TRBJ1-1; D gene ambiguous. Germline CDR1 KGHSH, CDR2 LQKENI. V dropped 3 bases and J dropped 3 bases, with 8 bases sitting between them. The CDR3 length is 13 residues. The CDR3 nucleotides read TGTGCCAGCTCACCCTCCGTGGACACTGAAGCTTTCTTT. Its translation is CASSPSVDTEAFF.

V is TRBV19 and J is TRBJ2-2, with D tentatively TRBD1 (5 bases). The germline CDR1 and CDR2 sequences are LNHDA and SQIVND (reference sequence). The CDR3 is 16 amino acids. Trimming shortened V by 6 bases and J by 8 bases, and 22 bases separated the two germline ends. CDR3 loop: CASRTAGSLYSGELFF. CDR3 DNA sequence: TGTGCCAGTAGGACAGCCGGGTCCCTCTATTCTGGGGAGCTGTTTTTT.

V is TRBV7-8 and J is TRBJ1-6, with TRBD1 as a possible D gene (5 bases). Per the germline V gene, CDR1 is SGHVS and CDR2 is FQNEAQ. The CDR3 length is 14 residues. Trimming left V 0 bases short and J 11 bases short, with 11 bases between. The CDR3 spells CASSLAGGRTPLHF. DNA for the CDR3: TGTGCCAGCAGCTTAGCGGGGGGTCGGACACCCCTCCACTTT.

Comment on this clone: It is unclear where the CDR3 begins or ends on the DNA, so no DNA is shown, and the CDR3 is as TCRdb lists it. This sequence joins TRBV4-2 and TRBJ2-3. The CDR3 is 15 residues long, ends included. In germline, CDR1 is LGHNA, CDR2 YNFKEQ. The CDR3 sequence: CASSQEGSSRYAVFW.

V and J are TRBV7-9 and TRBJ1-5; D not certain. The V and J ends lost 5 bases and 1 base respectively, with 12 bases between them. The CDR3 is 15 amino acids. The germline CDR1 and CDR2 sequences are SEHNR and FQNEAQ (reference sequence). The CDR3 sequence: CASSRGEGSNQPQHF. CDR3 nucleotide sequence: TGTGCCAGCAGCCGGGGAGAAGGGAGCAATCAGCCCCAGCATTTT.

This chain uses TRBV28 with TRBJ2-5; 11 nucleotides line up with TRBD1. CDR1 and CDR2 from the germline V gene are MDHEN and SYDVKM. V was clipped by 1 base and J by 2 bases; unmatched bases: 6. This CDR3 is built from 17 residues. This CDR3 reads CASSLFAGDRGQETQYF. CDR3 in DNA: TGTGCCAGCAGTTTATTCGCGGGGGACAGGGGGCAAGAGACCCAGTACTTC.

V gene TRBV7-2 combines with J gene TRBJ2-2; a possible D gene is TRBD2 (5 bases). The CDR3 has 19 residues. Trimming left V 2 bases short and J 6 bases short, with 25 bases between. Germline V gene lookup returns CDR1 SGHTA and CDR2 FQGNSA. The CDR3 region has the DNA TGTGCCAGCAGCTTACGGAGGCGGAGCCACACGATTTCTGCCGGGGAGCTGTTTTTT. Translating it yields CASSLRRRSHTISAGELFF.

CDR3 protein: CASSKESKAPQETQYF. CDR3 in DNA: TGTGCCAGCAGCAAAGAAAGTAAAGCGCCCCAAGAGACCCAGTACTTC. The gene calls are TRBV21-1 and TRBJ2-5; the listed D gene, TRBD2, was not tested against the DNA. TRBV21-1 is a pseudogene segment. CDR3 length: 16 amino acids.

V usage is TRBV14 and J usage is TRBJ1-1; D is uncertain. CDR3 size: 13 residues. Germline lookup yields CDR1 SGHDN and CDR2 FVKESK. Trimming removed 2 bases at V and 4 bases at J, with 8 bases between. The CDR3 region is CASSQRTGTEAFF. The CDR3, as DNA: TGTGCCAGCAGCCAACGAACGGGCACTGAAGCTTTCTTT.

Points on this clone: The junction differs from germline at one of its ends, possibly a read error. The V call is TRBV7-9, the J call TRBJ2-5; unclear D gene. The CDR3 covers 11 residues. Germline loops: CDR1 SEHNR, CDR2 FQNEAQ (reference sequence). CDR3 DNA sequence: TGTGCCAGCAGCTTACAAGAGGCCCAGTACTTC. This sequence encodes CASSLQEAQYF.

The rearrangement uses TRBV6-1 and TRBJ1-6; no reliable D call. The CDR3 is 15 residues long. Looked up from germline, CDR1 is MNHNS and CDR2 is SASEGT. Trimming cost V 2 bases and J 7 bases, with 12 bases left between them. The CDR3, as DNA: TGTGCCAGCAGTGAAAATTGGCGCCGGAATTCACCCCTCCACTTT. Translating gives CASSENWRRNSPLHF.

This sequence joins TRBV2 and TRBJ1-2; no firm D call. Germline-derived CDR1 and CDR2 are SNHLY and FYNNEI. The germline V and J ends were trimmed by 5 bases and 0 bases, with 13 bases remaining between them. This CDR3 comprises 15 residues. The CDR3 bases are TGTGCCAGCAGTAGCAAATGGCAAACTAACTATGGCTACACCTTC. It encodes CASSSKWQTNYGYTF.

As DNA, the CDR3 is TGTGCCAGCAGCTTAGCGTGGGCAGATGGCTACACCTTC. Its translation is CASSLAWADGYTF. The chain uses TRBV7-9 and TRBJ1-2; D not resolved. The length of the CDR3 is 13 residues. Germline V gene data show CDR1 as SEHNR and CDR2 as FQNEAQ (reference sequence). V lost 0 bases and J 6 bases, leaving 8 bases between the germline ends.

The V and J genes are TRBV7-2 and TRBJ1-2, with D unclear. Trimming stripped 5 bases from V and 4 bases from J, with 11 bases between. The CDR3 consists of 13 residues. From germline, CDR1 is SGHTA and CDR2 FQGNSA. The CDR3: CASSPDPIYGYTF. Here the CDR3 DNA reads TGTGCCAGCAGCCCGGATCCCATCTATGGCTACACCTTC.

CDR3 DNA: TGTGCCAGCAGCCCGCCTGAGGGTTACACTGAAGCTTTCTTT. It encodes CASSPPEGYTEAFF. This chain connects TRBV4-2 to TRBJ1-1; unclear D gene. The length of the CDR3 is 14 residues. Germline lookup yields CDR1 LGHNA and CDR2 YNFKEQ. V lost 4 bases, J lost 3 bases, and 12 bases lay in between.

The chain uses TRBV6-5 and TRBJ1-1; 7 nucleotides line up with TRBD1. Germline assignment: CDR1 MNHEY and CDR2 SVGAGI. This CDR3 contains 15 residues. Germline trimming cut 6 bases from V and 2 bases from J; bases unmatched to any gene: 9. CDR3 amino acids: CASSQTGQINTEAFF. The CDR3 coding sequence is TGTGCCAGCAGCCAGACGGGACAGATTAACACTGAAGCTTTCTTT.

The DNA for the CDR3 is TGTGCCTGGAGGAGCCATTCGGGTTTGGTGAACACTGAAGCTTTCTTT. Protein sequence: CAWRSHSGLVNTEAFF. The J gene is TRBJ1-1, the V gene TRBV30; D ambiguous. CDR1 and CDR2 (germline): GTSNPN, SVGIG (reference sequence). V was shortened by 3 bases and J by 0 bases, with 17 bases between the two germline ends. This CDR3 has 16 residues.

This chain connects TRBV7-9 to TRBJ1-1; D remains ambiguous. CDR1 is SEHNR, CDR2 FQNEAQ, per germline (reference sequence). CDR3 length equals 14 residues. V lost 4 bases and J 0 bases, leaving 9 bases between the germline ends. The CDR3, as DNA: TGTGCCAGCAGCTATAGTCGGATGAACACTGAAGCTTTCTTT. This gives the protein CASSYSRMNTEAFF.

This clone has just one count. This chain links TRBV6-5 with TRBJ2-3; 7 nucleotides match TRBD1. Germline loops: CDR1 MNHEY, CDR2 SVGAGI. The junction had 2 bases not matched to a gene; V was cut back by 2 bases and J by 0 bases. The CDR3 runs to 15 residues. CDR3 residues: CASSYKGASTDTQYF. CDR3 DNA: TGTGCCAGCAGTTACAAGGGGGCGAGCACAGATACGCAGTATTTT.

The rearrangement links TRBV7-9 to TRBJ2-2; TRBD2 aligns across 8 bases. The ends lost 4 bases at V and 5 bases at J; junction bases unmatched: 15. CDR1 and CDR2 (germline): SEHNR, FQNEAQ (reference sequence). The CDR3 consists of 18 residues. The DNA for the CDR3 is TGTGCCAGCAGCTCACTGGTTATGGCAGCGGGAGAAACCGGGGAGCTGTTTTTT. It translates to CASSSLVMAAGETGELFF.

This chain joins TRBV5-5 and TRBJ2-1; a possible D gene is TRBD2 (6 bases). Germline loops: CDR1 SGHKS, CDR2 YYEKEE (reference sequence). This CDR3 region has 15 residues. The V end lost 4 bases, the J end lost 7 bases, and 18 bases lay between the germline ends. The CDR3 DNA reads TGTGCCAGCAGCGCGGGACTGGGGGGAGGAAATGAGCAGTTCTTC. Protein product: CASSAGLGGGNEQFF.

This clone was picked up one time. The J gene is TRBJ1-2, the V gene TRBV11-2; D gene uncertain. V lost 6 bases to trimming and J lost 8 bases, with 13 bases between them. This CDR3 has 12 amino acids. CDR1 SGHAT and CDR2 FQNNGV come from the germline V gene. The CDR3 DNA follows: TGTGCCAGCAGTCCCGTACCCGGCGGCTACACCTTC. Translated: CASSPVPGGYTF.

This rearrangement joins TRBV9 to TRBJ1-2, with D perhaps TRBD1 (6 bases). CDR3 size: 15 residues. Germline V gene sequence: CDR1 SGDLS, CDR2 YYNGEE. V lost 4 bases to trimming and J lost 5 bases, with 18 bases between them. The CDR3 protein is CASSPNSGGRYGYTF. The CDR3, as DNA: TGTGCCAGCAGCCCCAACTCCGGGGGCCGGTATGGCTACACCTTC.

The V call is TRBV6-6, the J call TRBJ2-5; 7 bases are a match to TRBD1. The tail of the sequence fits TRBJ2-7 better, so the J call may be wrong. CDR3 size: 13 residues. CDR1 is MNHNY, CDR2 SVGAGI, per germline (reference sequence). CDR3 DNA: TGTGCCAGCAGTAGGGACAGCGCCTACGAGCAGTACTTC. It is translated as CASSRDSAYEQYF.

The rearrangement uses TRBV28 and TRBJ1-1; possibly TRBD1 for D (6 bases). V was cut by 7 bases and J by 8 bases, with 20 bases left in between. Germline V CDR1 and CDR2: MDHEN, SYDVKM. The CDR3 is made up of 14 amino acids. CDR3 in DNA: TGTGCCAGCAACGACGGGCCGGGGGCCTCCGAAGCTTTCTTT. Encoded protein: CASNDGPGASEAFF.

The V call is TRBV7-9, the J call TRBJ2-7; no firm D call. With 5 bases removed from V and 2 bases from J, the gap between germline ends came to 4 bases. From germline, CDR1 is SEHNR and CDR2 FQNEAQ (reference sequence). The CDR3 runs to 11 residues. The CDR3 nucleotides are TGTGCCAGCAGCCCCGCCTACGAGCAGTACTTC. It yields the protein CASSPAYEQYF.

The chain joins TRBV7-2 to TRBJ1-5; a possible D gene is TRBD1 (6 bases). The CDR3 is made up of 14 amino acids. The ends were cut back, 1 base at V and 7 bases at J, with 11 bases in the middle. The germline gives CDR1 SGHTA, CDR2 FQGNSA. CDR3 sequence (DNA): TGTGCCAGCAGCTTAGAAAGGGGGGGGCAGCCCCAGCATTTT. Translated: CASSLERGGQPQHF.